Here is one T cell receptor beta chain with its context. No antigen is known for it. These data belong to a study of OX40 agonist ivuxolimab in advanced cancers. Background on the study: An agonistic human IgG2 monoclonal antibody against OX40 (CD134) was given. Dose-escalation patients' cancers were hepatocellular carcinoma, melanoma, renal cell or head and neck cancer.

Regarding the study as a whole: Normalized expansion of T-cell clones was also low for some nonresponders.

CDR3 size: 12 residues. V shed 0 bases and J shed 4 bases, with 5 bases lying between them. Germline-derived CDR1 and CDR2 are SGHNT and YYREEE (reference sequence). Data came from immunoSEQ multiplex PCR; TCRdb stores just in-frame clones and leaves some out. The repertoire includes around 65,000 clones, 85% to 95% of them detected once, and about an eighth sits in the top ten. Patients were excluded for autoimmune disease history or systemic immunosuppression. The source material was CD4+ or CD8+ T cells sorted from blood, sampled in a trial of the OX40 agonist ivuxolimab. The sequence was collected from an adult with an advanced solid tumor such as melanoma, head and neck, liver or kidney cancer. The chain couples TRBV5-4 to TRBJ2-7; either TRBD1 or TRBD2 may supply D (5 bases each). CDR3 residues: CASSLGGYEQYF. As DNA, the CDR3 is TGTGCCAGCAGCTTGGGGGGGTACGAGCAGTACTTC.